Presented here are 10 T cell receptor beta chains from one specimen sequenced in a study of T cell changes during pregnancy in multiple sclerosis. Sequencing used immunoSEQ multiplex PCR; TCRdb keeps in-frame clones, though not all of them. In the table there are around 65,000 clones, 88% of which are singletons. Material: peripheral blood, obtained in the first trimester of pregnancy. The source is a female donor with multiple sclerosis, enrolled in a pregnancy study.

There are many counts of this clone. The CDR3 loop reads CASSPQDTPGTEAFF. In DNA form, the CDR3 reads TGTGCCAGCAGCCCCCAGGACACCCCGGGCACTGAAGCTTTCTTT. J is TRBJ1-1 and V is TRBV4-2; D is perhaps TRBD1 (5 bases). The germline CDR1 and CDR2 sequences are LGHNA and YNFKEQ. There are 15 residues in the CDR3. Trimming cost V 4 bases and J 4 bases, with 16 bases left between them.

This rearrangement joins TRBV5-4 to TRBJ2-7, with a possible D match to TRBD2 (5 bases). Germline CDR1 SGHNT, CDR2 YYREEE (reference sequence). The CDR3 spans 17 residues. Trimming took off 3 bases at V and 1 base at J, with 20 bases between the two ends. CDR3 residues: CASSSGGRFGSSYEQYF. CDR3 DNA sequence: TGTGCCAGCAGCTCCGGAGGTCGGTTTGGTAGTTCCTACGAGCAGTACTTC.

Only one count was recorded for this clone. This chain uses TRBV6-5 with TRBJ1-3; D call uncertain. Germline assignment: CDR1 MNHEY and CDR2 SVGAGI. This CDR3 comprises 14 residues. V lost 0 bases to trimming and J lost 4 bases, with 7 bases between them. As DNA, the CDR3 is TGTGCCAGCAGTTACTCTATTGTGGGAAACACCATATATTTT. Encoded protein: CASSYSIVGNTIYF.

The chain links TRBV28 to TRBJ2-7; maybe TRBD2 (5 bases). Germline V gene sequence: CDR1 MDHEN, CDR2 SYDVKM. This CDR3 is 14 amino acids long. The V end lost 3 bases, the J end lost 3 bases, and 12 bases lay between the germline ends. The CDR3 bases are TGTGCCAGCAGTTTTGGGTCGACTAACTACGAGCAGTACTTC. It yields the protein CASSFGSTNYEQYF.

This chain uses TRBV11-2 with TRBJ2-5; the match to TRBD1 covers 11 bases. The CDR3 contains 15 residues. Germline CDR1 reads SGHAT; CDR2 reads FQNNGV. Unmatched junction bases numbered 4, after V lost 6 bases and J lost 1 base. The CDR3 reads CASSPGTGGQETQYF. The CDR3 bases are TGTGCCAGCAGTCCCGGGACAGGGGGCCAAGAGACCCAGTACTTC.

The CDR3 nucleotides are TGTGCCAGCTCCGGGACTAGCGGCACAGATACGCAGTATTTT. It yields the protein CASSGTSGTDTQYF. This chain links TRBV18 with TRBJ2-3; 10 bases map to TRBD2. V was clipped by 6 bases and J by 1 base; unmatched bases: 1. This CDR3 is built from 14 residues. Per the germline V gene, CDR1 is KGHSH and CDR2 is LQKENI.

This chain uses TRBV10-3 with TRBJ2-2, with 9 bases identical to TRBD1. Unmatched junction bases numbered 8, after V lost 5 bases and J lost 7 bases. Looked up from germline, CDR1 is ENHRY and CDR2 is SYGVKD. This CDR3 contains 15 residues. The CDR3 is CAISRTGGGVGELFF. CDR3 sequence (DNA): TGTGCCATCAGTCGAACAGGGGGCGGGGTCGGGGAGCTGTTTTTT.

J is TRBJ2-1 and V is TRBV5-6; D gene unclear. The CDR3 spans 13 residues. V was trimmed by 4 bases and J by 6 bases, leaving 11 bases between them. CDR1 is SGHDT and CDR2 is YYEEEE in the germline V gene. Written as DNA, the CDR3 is TGTGCCAGCAGCGCCCGAGCTGGCAATGAGCAGTTCTTC. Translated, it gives CASSARAGNEQFF.

CDR3 residues: CASSLGQGARSSGELFF. DNA of the CDR3: TGTGCCAGCAGCTTAGGACAGGGGGCGCGGAGTTCCGGGGAGCTGTTTTTT. This chain connects TRBV7-2 to TRBJ2-2, with TRBD1 matching over 10 bases. Germline V gene sequence: CDR1 SGHTA, CDR2 FQGNSA. The CDR3 contains 17 residues. The J segment lost 6 bases and the V segment lost 1 base, leaving 8 bases of the junction unmatched.

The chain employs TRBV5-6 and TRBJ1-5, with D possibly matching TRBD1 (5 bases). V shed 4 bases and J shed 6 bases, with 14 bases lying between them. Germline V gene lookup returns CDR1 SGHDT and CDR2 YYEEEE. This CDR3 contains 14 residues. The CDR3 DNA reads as TGTGCCAGCAGCCAGGCCGTGGGGGGTCAGCCCCAGCATTTT. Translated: CASSQAVGGQPQHF.